The 9 T cell receptor beta chains in this list originate from one sample, sequenced in a study of shared T cell receptors in the human thymus. Method: immunoSEQ multiplex PCR; TCRdb's copy keeps in-frame clones and lacks some. The sample lists roughly 700,000 clones; approximately 90% were seen once. The sample also formed part of further work on human thymus T cells.

Sequencing used thymocytes. These receptors all stem from a boy younger than two with a congenital heart defect.

This chain connects TRBV4-3 to TRBJ2-1, with D perhaps TRBD2 (5 bases). Germline CDR1 reads LGHNA; CDR2 reads YSLEER. This CDR3 is 16 amino acids long. V was shortened by 4 bases and J by 0 bases, with 13 bases between the two germline ends. The CDR3 reads CASSPGLESSYNEQFF. The CDR3 DNA reads as TGCGCCAGCAGCCCCGGACTTGAGAGCTCCTACAATGAGCAGTTCTTC.

V is TRBV28 and J is TRBJ1-5, with D unclear. CDR1 is MDHEN and CDR2 is SYDVKM in the germline V gene. The CDR3 spans 17 residues. V dropped 1 base and J dropped 0 bases, with 13 bases sitting between them. CDR3 loop: CASSLYKENYSNQPQHF. CDR3 coding DNA: TGTGCCAGCAGTTTATATAAGGAGAACTATAGCAATCAGCCCCAGCATTTT.

The gene calls are TRBV4-3 and TRBJ2-4, with 13 bases aligning to TRBD2. The CDR3 has 22 residues. Germline CDR1 is LGHNA and CDR2 is YSLEER. J gave up 0 bases and V 1 base, and 15 bases lay outside the gene matches. This chain's CDR3 is CASSQGWGTSGIARLAKNIQYF. In nucleotides, the CDR3 is TGCGCCAGCAGCCAAGGCTGGGGGACTAGCGGGATTGCAAGATTAGCCAAAAACATTCAGTACTTC.

V and J are TRBV6-1 and TRBJ2-1; 9 positions agree with TRBD2. This CDR3 contains 16 residues. V shed 3 bases, J shed 8 bases, and the junction held 11 bases outside the gene matches. Per the germline V gene, CDR1 is MNHNS and CDR2 is SASEGT. DNA for the CDR3: TGTGCCAGCAGTGAGGGACTAGCAGACCTAGGGCATGAGCAGTTCTTC. Protein product: CASSEGLADLGHEQFF.

This clone was detected once. The chain has TRBV18 and TRBJ2-7; tentatively, D is TRBD1 (5 bases). From germline, CDR1 is KGHSH and CDR2 LQKENI. The CDR3 is made up of 16 amino acids. Trimming took off 3 bases at V and 3 bases at J, with 18 bases between the two ends. Here the CDR3 DNA reads TGTGCCAGCTCACCGGAGAAGGGGTTTATCAGCTACGAGCAGTACTTC. It encodes CASSPEKGFISYEQYF.

This chain connects TRBV4-1 to TRBJ1-1; 7 bases are a match to TRBD1. Germline values: CDR1 MGHRA, CDR2 YSYEKL. V dropped 0 bases and J dropped 7; count of bases not matched to a gene: 8. The CDR3 runs 15 residues. CDR3 region: CASSQDGQGGVEAFF. The CDR3 DNA sequence: TGCGCCAGCAGCCAAGACGGGCAGGGGGGAGTTGAAGCTTTCTTT.

This sequence joins TRBV7-3 and TRBJ2-1; D is possibly TRBD2 (5 bases). V dropped 2 bases and J dropped 4 bases, with 9 bases sitting between them. The germline gives CDR1 SGHTA, CDR2 FQGTGA. The CDR3 is 14 residues long. In DNA form, the CDR3 reads TGTGCCAGCAGCTTAGGAGGCCCTTACAATGAGCAGTTCTTC. Encoded protein: CASSLGGPYNEQFF.

The chain joins TRBV9 to TRBJ2-7; TRBD2 aligns across 11 bases. The CDR3 runs to 15 residues. Germline V gene data show CDR1 as SGDLS and CDR2 as YYNGEE. Germline trimming cut 3 bases from V and 2 bases from J; bases unmatched to any gene: 4. DNA of the CDR3: TGTGCCAGCAGCGAGGATAGCGGGAGGGCCTACGAGCAGTACTTC. Translation: CASSEDSGRAYEQYF.

The chain has TRBV2 and TRBJ2-1; D ambiguous. With 1 base removed from V and 1 base from J, the gap between germline ends came to 17 bases. The CDR3 loop spans 18 amino acids. Looked up from germline, CDR1 is SNHLY and CDR2 is FYNNEI. The CDR3 sequence: CASSEEDSKRCSYNEQFF. The CDR3 nucleotides are TGTGCCAGCAGTGAAGAAGATTCCAAACGGTGTTCCTACAATGAGCAGTTCTTC.